Listed below are T cell receptor beta chains from one sample, sequenced in a study of control samples from healthy donors and cancer patients. The data were produced by immunoSEQ multiplex PCR, yet TCRdb's version contains in-frame clones alone and is incomplete. The sample consists of around 50,000 clones, 95% to 96% of them appearing once. Sequencing was done on a sample of blood. Source of these receptors: a woman aged 25 to 39 in good health. Both conserved end residues are part of each CDR3. The D gene is left open where the match is weak. Expanded clones are given a class, and other clones once, few, many or no size at all.

TRBJ1-2,TRBV29-1,-,-,TGCAGCGTTATACCCCCCGACGGACGCTATGGCTACACCTTC,CSVIPPDGRYGYTF
TRBJ1-2,TRBV21-1,-,-,TGTGCCAGCAAAAAAACTAACTATGGCTACACCTTC,CASKKTNYGYTF
TRBJ1-2,TRBV28,TRBD1,-,TGTGCCAGCAGTTTAGGGACAGCTCTAGGCTACACCTTC,CASSLGTALGYTF
TRBJ1-2,TRBV5-8,-,-,TGTGCCTCCGATTTCGGCTATGGCTACACCTTC,CASDFGYGYTF
TRBJ1-5,TRBV10-2,-,-,TGCGCCAGCAGTGAGTCGGCAGTCAATCAGCCCCAGCATTTT,CASSESAVNQPQHF
TRBJ1-2,TRBV5-6,TRBD1,once,TGTGCCAGCAGTTCCCGGACAGGGGAGGACTATGGCTACACCTTC,CASSSRTGEDYGYTF
TRBJ2-1,TRBV5-5,-,-,TGTGCCAGCAGCACTACAGGGATCCCCTACAATGAGCAGTTCTTC,CASSTTGIPYNEQFF
TRBJ2-1,TRBV7-3,-,once,TGTGCCAGCAGCTTAACGTCGGGCAGGGGCCATGAGCAGTTCTTC,CASSLTSGRGHEQFF
TRBJ2-1,TRBV28,-,-,TGTGCCAGCATCCCTCGGGCGGCAGGGCTGTACAATGAGCAGTTCTTC,CASIPRAAGLYNEQFF
TRBJ2-3,TRBV10-1,TRBD1,-,TGCGCCAGCCAGGACAGGGCGGGTACGCAGTATTTT,CASQDRAGTQYF
TRBJ2-7,TRBV3-1/TRBV3-2,-,-,TGTGCCAGCAGCCAAAGGGGGGCTAACGAGCAGTACTTC,CASSQRGANEQYF
TRBJ2-1,TRBV5-1,TRBD1,-,TGCGCCAGCAGCCCAGGGACAGGGGTCACCAATGAGCAGTTCTTC,CASSPGTGVTNEQFF
TRBJ2-2,TRBV11-2,TRBD2,-,TGTGCCAGCAGCTCCCTAGCGGGCGCGAACACCGGGGAGCTGTTTTTT,CASSSLAGANTGELFF
TRBJ2-1,TRBV28,TRBD2,-,TGTGCCAGCAGTCGGGGGTGGCGGGAGAGTTCCTACAATGAGCAGTTCTTC,CASSRGWRESSYNEQFF
TRBJ2-7,TRBV15,-,-,TGTGCCACCAGCAGAGACCCGGCGGGGGAGCAGTACTTC,CATSRDPAGEQYF
TRBJ1-1,TRBV27,-,-,TGTGCCAGTTTTCCAACCCGCAGGGGGAACACTGAAGCTTTCTTT,CASFPTRRGNTEAFF
TRBJ1-2,TRBV7-9,TRBD1,-,TGTGCCAGCAGCTCAACAGGGGGCGCAGAGGGCTACACCTTC,CASSSTGGAEGYTF
TRBJ1-4,TRBV28,TRBD1,-,TGTGCCAGCAGCTTCACAGGGGCTAATGAAAAACTGTTTTTT,CASSFTGANEKLFF
TRBJ1-5,TRBV6-5,-,-,TGTGCCAGCAGCCGAAGGGACGGCTACAATCAGCCCCAGCATTTT,CASSRRDGYNQPQHF
TRBJ2-5,TRBV5-1,TRBD2,-,TGCGCCAGCAGCTTGGTCCTAGCGGTCCAAGAGACCCAGTACTTC,CASSLVLAVQETQYF
TRBJ2-4,TRBV28,-,-,TGTGCCAGAACGTTACAAGCCAAAAACATTCAGTACTTC,CARTLQAKNIQYF
TRBJ1-2,TRBV5-4,-,-,TGTGCCAGCAGCTTCCCGTGGACCAGGGCGGACTATGGCTACACCTTC,CASSFPWTRADYGYTF
TRBJ1-6,TRBV18,-,-,TGTGCCAGCTCACCATACTCCTTACAGGGATCACCCCTCCACTTT,CASSPYSLQGSPLHF
TRBJ2-5,TRBV6-6,-,-,TGTGCCAGCAGTTACTCGAACCTCCTCCAGGAGACCCAGTACTTC,CASSYSNLLQETQYF
TRBJ2-1,TRBV9,-,-,TGTGCCAGCAGCGTATTCCCCGGATGGGGCTACAATGAGCAGTTCTTC,CASSVFPGWGYNEQFF
TRBJ2-5,TRBV12-3/TRBV12-4,-,-,TGTGCCAGCGGGATGGGGGCTCAAGAGACCCAGTACTTC,CASGMGAQETQYF
TRBJ1-2,TRBV7-9,-,-,TGTGCCAGCAGCTTAGATGAGGGGGTCTATGGCTACACCTTC,CASSLDEGVYGYTF
TRBJ2-3,TRBV29-1,-,-,TGCAGCGTTGAGGGCATAGGGGTCGTTGGCACAGATACGCAGTATTTT,CSVEGIGVVGTDTQYF
TRBJ2-7,TRBV5-1,-,-,TGCGTCAGCAGCTTGGAGTCAGGGACCTACGAGCAGTACTTC,CVSSLESGTYEQYF
TRBJ2-1,TRBV7-9,-,-,TGTGCCAGCAGCTTAGTCAGCACCAATGAGCAGTTCTTC,CASSLVSTNEQFF
TRBJ2-7,TRBV5-1,TRBD2,-,TGCGCCAGCAGCCCCCGCGGGGGGTACGAGCAGTACTTC,CASSPRGGYEQYF
TRBJ2-1,TRBV9,-,-,TGTGCCAGCAGCTCACACCACGGGACTGGGAATGAGCAGTTCTTC,CASSSHHGTGNEQFF
TRBJ2-1,TRBV3-1/TRBV3-2,TRBD2,-,TGTGCCAGCAGCTCCCATACTAGCGGGAGGGGGAATGAGCAGTTCTTC,CASSSHTSGRGNEQFF
TRBJ1-1,TRBV9,-,-,TGTGCCAGCGCCGCGGGCCCTTTGAACACTGAAGCTTTCTTT,CASAAGPLNTEAFF
TRBJ2-2,TRBV7-2,-,-,TGTGCCAGCCGGGACGCCGGGGAGCTGTTTTTT,CASRDAGELFF
TRBJ2-7,TRBV6-1,TRBD1,-,TGTGCCAGCAGTGAAGGGGACAGCTCCTACGAGCAGTACTTC,CASSEGDSSYEQYF
TRBJ1-5,TRBV2,-,-,TGTGCCAGCAGTGACTCTCGGGGAGGGCAGCCCCAGCATTTT,CASSDSRGGQPQHF
TRBJ1-1,TRBV18,-,-,TGTGCCAGCTCACCACAGGTCACTACAAGGAACACTGAAGCTTTCTTT,CASSPQVTTRNTEAFF